The sample holds a few counts of the clone carrying this T cell receptor beta chain. No antigen is known for it. Donors underwent one heparinised blood draw, approximately 120 mL on average. As every portion of the isolated RNA was reverse transcribed, the sequencing read expressed TCRB transcripts. Repertoires were generated with immunoSEQ multiplex PCR, while TCRdb's copy carries only in-frame clones and drops some. The table has hundreds of thousands of clones, roughly an eighth seen once. This record comes from a study of beta chain features in type 1 diabetes. Study-wide points: The study found fewer insertions and more deletions at VDJ junctions in type 1 diabetes patients. Shorter TCRB CDR3s, moderately but significantly so, marked every one of the four CD4+ subsets in Type 1 diabetes patients.

CDR1 is SGHTA and CDR2 is FQGNSA in the germline V gene. The V gene lost 0 bases and the J gene lost 8 bases, with 10 bases spanning the gap. CDR3 size: 13 residues. V gene TRBV7-2 combines with J gene TRBJ1-2; D not certain. The sample taken for sequencing was naive CD4+ T cells from blood. The TCR comes from a man between 18 and 35 years old with type 1 diabetes. The CDR3 bases are TGTGCCAGCAGCTTAGCAGTGTATGAAGGCTACACCTTC. This translates into CASSLAVYEGYTF. Variable domain in full (rest from reference TRBV7-2 and TRBJ1-2): GAGVSQSPSNKVTEKGKDVELRCDPISGHTALYWYRQSLGQGLEFLIYFQGNSAPDKSGLPSDRFSAERTGGSVSTLTIQRTQQEDSAVYLCASSLAVYEGYTFGSGTRLTVV.